The 30 T cell receptor beta chains given below trace back to one sample, sequenced in a study of shared clonotypes between healthy human individuals. Data came from immunoSEQ multiplex PCR; TCRdb stores just in-frame clones and leaves some out. The sample holds roughly 500,000 clones; 90% to 97% are singletons and the top ten take 0.06%. The sequencing sample was made of naive CD4+ T cells sorted from blood. Subset of the sample: CD45RA+ positively selected. Every receptor here comes from a woman aged 25-40 years in good health.

In its sample, this clone was seen once. The chain carries TRBV6-1 and TRBJ2-5, with a weak D call TRBD1 (6 bases). The CDR3 extends over 13 amino acids. Trimming shortened V by 1 base and J by 11 bases, and 14 bases separated the two germline ends. CDR1 is MNHNS and CDR2 is SASEGT in the germline V gene. The CDR3 loop reads CASSEESRGAQYF. The CDR3 DNA reads TGTGCCAGCAGTGAAGAGTCCAGGGGTGCGCAGTACTTC.

The chain is built from TRBV21-1 and TRBJ1-5; the table gives TRBD1 as D, unverified against the DNA. TRBV21-1 is designated a pseudogene. This CDR3 is built from 15 residues. CDR3 DNA: TGTGCCAGCAGCTCGACAGGGAGAGGCAATCAGCCCCAGCATTTT. Protein product: CASSSTGRGNQPQHF.

A note on this clone: This same CDR3 is encoded by further DNA sequences in the sample. V and J are TRBV28 and TRBJ2-7, with D unclear. Looked up from germline, CDR1 is MDHEN and CDR2 is SYDVKM. The CDR3 runs to 11 residues. The V end was cut by 6 bases, the J end by 6 bases, with 9 bases between. CDR3 sequence: CASSSPGEQYF. The DNA for the CDR3 is TGTGCCAGCAGCTCCCCTGGCGAGCAGTACTTC.

This clone was detected only a few times. Other DNA sequences in the sample encode the same CDR3. This sequence joins TRBV2 and TRBJ1-2, with D hard to call. The CDR3 extends over 12 amino acids. Trimming removed 4 bases at V and 0 bases at J, with 3 bases between. CDR1 SNHLY and CDR2 FYNNEI come from the germline V gene. CDR3 amino acids: CASSGTNYGYTF. The CDR3 region has the DNA TGTGCCAGCAGTGGGACTAACTATGGCTACACCTTC.

The chain recombines TRBV18 with TRBJ1-3; 12 bases map to TRBD1. The V and J ends lost 4 bases and 0 bases, in that order; junction bases with no gene match: 10. The CDR3 is 19 residues long. From germline, CDR1 is KGHSH and CDR2 LQKENI. The CDR3 spells CASSQTGTGGAGSGNTIYF. The CDR3 bases are TGTGCCAGCTCACAGACCGGGACAGGGGGCGCGGGCTCTGGAAACACCATATATTTT.

The chain has TRBV11-3 and TRBJ2-1, with D maybe TRBD2 (6 bases). This CDR3 spans 13 amino acids. Germline V gene data show CDR1 as SGHNT and CDR2 as YENEEA. The ends were cut back, 0 bases at V and 7 bases at J, with 7 bases in the middle. The CDR3 here is CASSLDRGNEQFF. The DNA for the CDR3 is TGTGCCAGCAGCTTAGATCGGGGGAATGAGCAGTTCTTC.

The rearrangement uses TRBV5-1 and TRBJ2-7; a possible D gene is TRBD1 (5 bases). This CDR3 has 14 residues. The V gene lost 3 bases and the J gene lost 4 bases, with 14 bases spanning the gap. From germline, CDR1 is SGHRS and CDR2 YFSETQ. The CDR3 loop reads CASSSNGQLYEQYF. CDR3 DNA sequence: TGCGCCAGCAGCTCAAACGGACAACTGTACGAGCAGTACTTC.

The V gene is TRBV18, the J gene TRBJ1-5, with TRBD1 as a possible D gene (5 bases). The V and J ends lost 2 bases and 6 bases respectively, with 11 bases between them. This CDR3 is 14 amino acids long. Germline values: CDR1 KGHSH, CDR2 LQKENI. CDR3 loop: CASSPSGNSQPQHF. The CDR3 DNA reads TGTGCCAGCTCACCATCAGGGAATAGTCAGCCCCAGCATTTT.

The rearrangement uses TRBV7-8 and TRBJ1-5; D call uncertain. Germline V gives CDR1 SGHVS, CDR2 FQNEAQ. V dropped 1 base and J dropped 9 bases, with 16 bases sitting between them. The CDR3 loop spans 15 amino acids. CDR3 nucleotide sequence: TGTGCCAGCAGCTTAGGGGCCAATCAGGCATGGCCCCAGCATTTT. Translation gives CASSLGANQAWPQHF.

This clone appeared a few times. This rearrangement joins TRBV4-1 to TRBJ2-7; D not certain. The ends were cut back, 4 bases at V and 5 bases at J, with 15 bases in the middle. The germline V gene encodes CDR1 MGHRA and CDR2 YSYEKL. The CDR3 has 14 amino acids. The CDR3 sequence is CASSREGYGNEQYF. The CDR3 region has the DNA TGCGCCAGCAGCCGAGAAGGATATGGAAACGAGCAGTACTTC.

The chain joins TRBV5-1 to TRBJ1-5, with D perhaps matching TRBD1 (5 bases). Germline V gene sequence: CDR1 SGHRS, CDR2 YFSETQ. Trimming removed 3 bases from V and 2 bases from J, with 12 bases in between. The CDR3 length is 15 residues. The CDR3 region is CASSSEGRGNQPQHF. The CDR3, as DNA: TGCGCCAGCAGCTCCGAGGGCAGGGGCAATCAGCCCCAGCATTTT.

The genes are TRBV2 and TRBJ1-5, with D possibly TRBD1 on 6 matching bases. The CDR3 runs 16 residues. The V gene lost 4 bases and the J gene lost 2 bases, with 15 bases spanning the gap. Germline V gene lookup returns CDR1 SNHLY and CDR2 FYNNEI. The CDR3: CASSGTGGSGNQPQHF. The CDR3 nucleotides are TGTGCCAGCAGTGGCACGGGGGGCAGTGGCAATCAGCCCCAGCATTTT.

The chain combines TRBV19 with TRBJ2-1, with D perhaps matching TRBD2 (6 bases). CDR3 length: 14 residues. V lost 5 bases, J lost 4 bases, and 12 bases lay in between. Per germline, CDR1 LNHDA and CDR2 SQIVND (reference sequence). The CDR3 is CASSEGGVYNEQFF. The CDR3 bases are TGTGCCAGTAGTGAGGGAGGTGTATACAATGAGCAGTTCTTC.

This chain uses TRBV7-9 with TRBJ2-7, with TRBD1 identical over 8 bases. The germline V gene has CDR1 SEHNR and CDR2 FQNEAQ (reference sequence). The CDR3 is 16 residues long. V was pared by 2 bases and J by 3 bases, with 9 bases of the junction left unmatched. The CDR3 region has the DNA TGTGCCAGCAGCTTATTATCAGGACAGGGATTCTACGAGCAGTACTTC. Residues: CASSLLSGQGFYEQYF.

The chain recombines TRBV28 with TRBJ2-3; D gene uncertain. Germline V gene lookup returns CDR1 MDHEN and CDR2 SYDVKM. This CDR3 has 13 amino acids. V shed 8 bases and J shed 2 bases, with 11 bases lying between them. CDR3 amino acids: CASHTSHTDTQYF. CDR3 nucleotide sequence: TGTGCCAGCCACACTTCCCACACAGATACGCAGTATTTT.

The chain has TRBV6-1 and TRBJ1-1, with a weak D call TRBD1 (6 bases). The ends were cut back, 0 bases at V and 1 base at J, with 9 bases in the middle. The germline V gene has CDR1 MNHNS and CDR2 SASEGT. This CDR3 has 15 residues. CDR3 DNA: TGTGCCAGCAGTGAAGCGGGGACACCGAACACTGAAGCTTTCTTT. Its protein is CASSEAGTPNTEAFF.

This rearrangement joins TRBV5-3 to TRBJ2-7; no firm D call. TRBV5-3 is identified as an open reading frame with a role that is uncertain. The V and J ends lost 1 base and 2 bases respectively, with 7 bases between them. This CDR3 has 13 residues. The CDR3 region is CARSLWKTYEQYF. In DNA, the CDR3 is TGTGCCAGAAGCTTGTGGAAGACCTACGAGCAGTACTTC.

The rearrangement joins TRBV5-1 to TRBJ2-1; D unclear. The V gene's germline CDR1 is SGHRS and CDR2 YFSETQ. The CDR3 has 12 residues. V shed 8 bases and J shed 6 bases, with 12 bases lying between them. The CDR3 loop is CASRGPINEQFF. The CDR3 nucleotides are TGCGCCAGTCGTGGGCCTATCAATGAGCAGTTCTTC.

The chain has TRBV2 and TRBJ1-4; D ambiguous. Deletions cut 8 bases from V and 4 bases from J, with 17 bases between. The germline CDR1 and CDR2 sequences are SNHLY and FYNNEI. This CDR3 region has 15 residues. The DNA of the CDR3 is TGTGCCAGCGGCGGATCGGCAGCGTTTAATGAAAAACTGTTTTTT. Residues: CASGGSAAFNEKLFF.

The chain links TRBV20-1 to TRBJ2-5; D not certain. Near its end, the DNA agrees better with TRBJ2-7, so the J call may be wrong. CDR3 length: 11 amino acids. Looked up from germline, CDR1 is DFQATT and CDR2 is SNEGSKA (reference sequence). CDR3 region: CSATPGGEQYF. The CDR3 region has the DNA TGCAGTGCTACGCCCGGTGGCGAGCAGTACTTC.

The chain joins TRBV5-6 to TRBJ2-1; D call uncertain. The germline gives CDR1 SGHDT, CDR2 YYEEEE. CDR3 length equals 17 residues. V lost 6 bases, J lost 0 bases, and 19 bases lay in between. In nucleotides, the CDR3 is TGTGCCAGCACCGGTGGGCCAGTCTTAAGCTCCTACAATGAGCAGTTCTTC. It codes for CASTGGPVLSSYNEQFF.

The chain recombines TRBV14 with TRBJ2-3; maybe TRBD2 (5 bases). CDR1 and CDR2 (germline): SGHDN, FVKESK. With 3 bases removed from V and 4 bases from J, the gap between germline ends came to 17 bases. There are 16 residues in the CDR3. Here the CDR3 reads CASSQSRGRGADTQYF. CDR3 in DNA: TGTGCCAGCAGCCAGTCTAGAGGGAGAGGTGCAGATACGCAGTATTTT.

The chain uses TRBV30 and TRBJ2-4; D remains unclear. Between the trimmed V and J ends, which lost 0 bases and 2 bases, there was a span of 5 bases. Germline V lookup: CDR1 GTSNPN, CDR2 SVGIG (reference sequence). This CDR3 spans 13 amino acids. Here the CDR3 DNA reads TGTGCCTGGAGTGTGGATTCCAAAAACATTCAGTACTTC. This gives the protein CAWSVDSKNIQYF.

This clone was seen a single time. The rearrangement joins TRBV28 to TRBJ2-7, with 11 bases identical to TRBD2. V shed 5 bases, J shed 2 bases, and the junction held 2 bases outside the gene matches. Germline loops: CDR1 MDHEN, CDR2 SYDVKM. The CDR3 consists of 14 residues. This CDR3 reads CASSTSGSTYEQYF. The CDR3 DNA follows: TGTGCCAGCAGTACTAGCGGGAGTACCTACGAGCAGTACTTC.

The gene calls are TRBV9 and TRBJ2-1; D is uncertain. V was clipped by 3 bases and J by 13 bases, with 8 bases between them. The length of the CDR3 is 10 residues. Germline V CDR1 and CDR2: SGDLS, YYNGEE. Here the CDR3 reads CASSAVDQFF. The CDR3 DNA is TGTGCCAGCAGCGCCGTCGATCAGTTCTTC.

V gene TRBV6-1 combines with J gene TRBJ2-3; 12 positions match TRBD2. Looked up from germline, CDR1 is MNHNS and CDR2 is SASEGT. Trimming cost V 6 bases and J 2 bases; bases outside gene matches: 3. The CDR3 totals 15 residues. CDR3 nucleotide sequence: TGTGCCAGCAGGAGACTAGCGGGAGCCACAGATACGCAGTATTTT. It specifies CASRRLAGATDTQYF.

Only one count was recorded for this clone. This chain uses TRBV19 with TRBJ2-7, with 8 bases matching TRBD1. The V and J ends lost 6 bases and 7 bases, in that order; junction bases with no gene match: 11. There are 14 residues in the CDR3. In germline, CDR1 is LNHDA, CDR2 SQIVND (reference sequence). The CDR3: CASSWTGSASEQYF. CDR3 DNA sequence: TGTGCCAGTAGCTGGACAGGGAGCGCGTCAGAGCAGTACTTC.

The chain joins TRBV5-1 to TRBJ2-1; 9 bases fit TRBD1. Losses at the gene ends were 7 bases for V and 1 base for J; bases not matched to a gene: 6. Germline V gene sequence: CDR1 SGHRS, CDR2 YFSETQ. CDR3 size: 15 residues. In nucleotides, the CDR3 is TGCGCCAGCTTCGCGACAGGGGGGTCCTACAATGAGCAGTTCTTC. As protein: CASFATGGSYNEQFF.

This chain uses TRBV9 with TRBJ2-1; TRBD1 or TRBD2 may be the D gene (7 bases each). V was shortened by 2 bases and J by 5 bases, with 20 bases between the two germline ends. This CDR3 contains 17 residues. Germline V gives CDR1 SGDLS, CDR2 YYNGEE. CDR3 loop: CASSVTNRGGRNNEQFF. CDR3 DNA sequence: TGTGCCAGCAGCGTCACAAACAGGGGAGGGAGAAACAATGAGCAGTTCTTC.

This chain uses TRBV7-9 with TRBJ1-1, with D hard to call. This CDR3 region has 18 residues. The V and J ends lost 1 base and 0 bases respectively, with 18 bases between them. CDR1 SEHNR and CDR2 FQNEAQ come from the germline V gene (reference sequence). CDR3 DNA sequence: TGTGCCAGCAGCTTAGGCCCTAACTACGGTATTTTGAACACTGAAGCTTTCTTT. Its translation: CASSLGPNYGILNTEAFF.